This paragraph reports one TCR beta chain. This entry belongs to a study of blood T cell repertoires in COVID-19. Overall study: The samples span acute and convalescent COVID-19 from the United States, Italy and Spain.

Between the trimmed V and J ends, which lost 2 bases and 6 bases, there was a span of 8 bases. The CDR3 loop spans 12 amino acids. Sequencing was performed with immunoSEQ multiplex PCR; in TCRdb, only in-frame clones are kept and a portion is missing. Seen here are tens of thousands of clones, around 75% observed once, and the top ten hold 4% to 5.5%. The rearrangement joins TRBV12-3 or TRBV12-4 to TRBJ2-7, with D perhaps matching TRBD2 (5 bases). The sequenced sample consisted of peripheral blood. The TCR sequence derives from a woman between 45 and 60 years old with acute or convalescent COVID-19. The CDR3 region is CASSLPGSEQYF. CDR3 nucleotides: TGTGCCAGCAGTTTACCGGGATCCGAGCAGTACTTC.